This T cell receptor (beta chain) was sequenced in a study of T cells in narcolepsy (dated by TCRdb to the late 2010s). For the wider study: Patients with narcolepsy type 1 or type 2 (NT1, NT2) and healthy control donors were enrolled in the study. The study used TCR Vbeta sequencing to track clonotypes in blood and CSF while looking for autoreactive T cells in narcolepsy patients that target self-antigens of hypocretin neurons (hypocretin, TRIB2). Paper-wide results and their limitations: HCRT-specific and TRIB2-specific autoreactive clonotypes were highlighted in plots that compared CD4+ T cell clonotypes in CSF versus blood from the same patient. No sequences matching autoreactive T cell clones were contained in some blood memory CD4+ repertoires from patients and controls. According to the report, autoreactive clonotypes were detected serially in the blood of the same patients and of different patients, but not in healthy controls. Numbers of sequenced blood memory CD4+ clonotypes were comparable, with averages of about 39,494 in patients and about 35,000 in controls.

Libraries were made using the immunoSEQ multiplex PCR assay. What TCRdb holds here is the immuneACCESS table cut down to in-frame rearrangements. Part of the clones is not present; checked against another copy, under half of the missing clones reflect an unresolved V gene, and the others are unexplained. The sample contains under 25,000 clones, almost 85% of them found a single time. Together, the top ten hold about 1.3% of the sample. For TCR Vbeta sequencing, memory CD4+ T cells were sorted ex vivo from the peripheral blood of both healthy controls and narcolepsy patients. Only a few counts were recorded for this clone. This receptor's antigen is unknown. Qualities for individual bases were not recorded, and no much larger clone is one base off. The junction carries 8 bases between V and J, which are trimmed by 2 bases and 4 bases respectively. For CDR1 and CDR2, the germline V gene (reference sequence) lists LNHDA and SQIVND. Spanning cysteine to phenylalanine, the CDR3 consists of 13 amino acids. Here the CDR3 DNA is all that survives: 39 bases in frame from base 1.

Here the chain combines TRBV19 and TRBJ1-2; a tentative D match to TRBD1 spans 6 bases. The source is a human donor with narcolepsy. Sequencing used CD45RA- memory CD4+ T cells from PBMCs. The cell subset or site label for this specimen denotes: memory T cells sorted ex vivo from peripheral blood. DNA sequence: TGTGCCAGTAGTATATCAGGGGCCTATGGCTACACCTTC. Protein translation: CASSISGAYGYTF.